The 24 T cell receptor beta chains given below trace back to one sample, sequenced in a study of T cell changes during pregnancy in multiple sclerosis. TCRdb keeps only in-frame clones here, not all; method: immunoSEQ multiplex PCR. The sample yields 65,000 to 95,000 clones, just over 90% seen once. The source was peripheral blood, collected after pregnancy. Source of these receptors: a female donor in good health, enrolled as a control in a pregnancy study.

J is TRBJ2-5 and V is TRBV12-5; TRBD2 is a possible D gene (6 bases). The CDR3 length is 13 residues. Germline V gives CDR1 LGHNT, CDR2 FRNRAP. Trimming removed 3 bases from V and 5 bases from J, with 10 bases in between. Here the CDR3 reads CASGLIGGETQYF. The CDR3 DNA reads as TGTGCTAGTGGTTTAATTGGGGGGGAGACCCAGTACTTC.

V and J are TRBV4-3 and TRBJ2-6; the D is unclear. Germline loops: CDR1 LGHNA, CDR2 YSLEER. The CDR3 is made up of 14 amino acids. The germline V and J ends were trimmed by 2 bases and 4 bases, with 6 bases remaining between them. As DNA, the CDR3 is TGCGCCAGCAGCCAACTTCAGGGGGCCAACGTCCTGACTTTC. It is translated as CASSQLQGANVLTF.

This chain links TRBV5-4 with TRBJ2-5; 7 nucleotides match TRBD1. This CDR3 comprises 15 residues. V lost 4 bases and J lost 1; bases outside the gene matches: 7. Germline lookup yields CDR1 SGHNT and CDR2 YYREEE (reference sequence). In DNA, the CDR3 is TGTGCCAGCAGCATGACAGGGCCACTCCAAGAGACCCAGTACTTC. Protein: CASSMTGPLQETQYF.

A note on this clone: The DNA is left out, because the CDR3 cannot be placed on it with certainty; the CDR3 is given as TCRdb lists it. The V call is TRBV27, the J call TRBJ1-2. Germline V CDR1 and CDR2: MNHEY, SMNVEV (reference sequence). The CDR3 extends over 14 residues, inclusive of both ends. CDR3 protein: CASSSGGNAYGYTF.

This chain joins TRBV18 and TRBJ1-3, with unresolved D. Germline values: CDR1 KGHSH, CDR2 LQKENI. V lost 6 bases, J lost 0 bases, and 9 bases lay in between. This CDR3 region has 14 residues. This CDR3 is CASSPPGSGNTIYF. The CDR3 DNA is TGTGCCAGCTCTCCGCCAGGCTCTGGAAACACCATATATTTT. Looking up the rest from reference TRBV18 and TRBJ1-3 gives the full variable domain: NAGVMQNPRHLVRRRGQEARLRCSPMKGHSHVYWYRQLPEEGLKFMVYLQKENIIDESGMPKERFSAEFPKEGPSILRIQQVVRGDSAAYFCASSPPGSGNTIYFGEGSWLTVV.

The gene calls are TRBV29-1 and TRBJ2-2, with D unclear. Trimming stripped 6 bases from V and 4 bases from J, with 12 bases between. Germline-derived CDR1 and CDR2 are SQVTM and ANQGSEA. This CDR3 region has 13 residues. The CDR3: CSVGRLSTGELFF. The CDR3, as DNA: TGCAGCGTCGGAAGACTTAGCACCGGGGAGCTGTTTTTT.

The CDR3 spells CASSYRGLSYEQYF. CDR3 nucleotides: TGTGCCAGCAGTTACAGGGGGCTGTCCTACGAGCAGTACTTC. The chain uses TRBV6-5 and TRBJ2-7; 7 bases match TRBD1. Trimming removed 2 bases from V and 1 base from J; junction bases left unmatched: 2. Germline V CDR1 and CDR2: MNHEY, SVGAGI. The CDR3 covers 14 residues.

The chain employs TRBV7-9 and TRBJ2-7; 8 bases are a match to TRBD1. The germline V gene encodes CDR1 SEHNR and CDR2 FQNEAQ (reference sequence). V gave up 4 bases and J gave up 2 bases; unmatched junction bases: 4. This CDR3 is built from 14 residues. The CDR3 loop is CASSSPGQAYEQYF. The CDR3 nucleotides are TGTGCCAGCAGCTCCCCGGGACAGGCCTACGAGCAGTACTTC.

The chain uses TRBV13 and TRBJ2-3; D may be TRBD2 (5 bases). Germline CDR1 PRHDT, CDR2 FYEKMQ (reference sequence). The CDR3 covers 17 residues. V was pared by 3 bases and J by 3 bases, with 19 bases between. CDR3 nucleotides: TGTGCCAGCAGCTTCTTCCCTGGACGGGGATTGACAGATACGCAGTATTTT. It is translated as CASSFFPGRGLTDTQYF.

The chain recombines TRBV18 with TRBJ1-5, with D perhaps TRBD1 (6 bases). The ends were cut back, 6 bases at V and 2 bases at J, with 11 bases in the middle. Per germline, CDR1 KGHSH and CDR2 LQKENI. This CDR3 region has 14 residues. DNA for the CDR3: TGTGCCAGCTCCCAGACAGGTCGCAATCAGCCCCAGCATTTT. Its protein product is CASSQTGRNQPQHF.

The chain couples TRBV6-6 to TRBJ2-2; 7 bases line up with TRBD1. Germline loops: CDR1 MNHNY, CDR2 SVGAGI (reference sequence). The CDR3 runs 13 residues. Unmatched junction bases numbered 7, after V lost 6 bases and J lost 9 bases. The CDR3 here is CASRLDRVRELFF. CDR3 in DNA: TGTGCCAGCAGGCTTGACAGGGTCCGGGAGCTGTTTTTT.

This chain connects TRBV5-1 to TRBJ1-2; 8 nucleotides match TRBD1. The CDR3 contains 15 residues. Germline assignment: CDR1 SGHRS and CDR2 YFSETQ. Losses at the gene ends were 4 bases for V and 3 bases for J; bases not matched to a gene: 8. The CDR3 spells CASSRKTGEYYGYTF. The CDR3 coding sequence is TGCGCCAGCAGCCGTAAGACAGGGGAGTACTATGGCTACACCTTC.

This chain uses TRBV2 with TRBJ2-7, with TRBD1 as a possible D gene (7 bases). Germline loops: CDR1 SNHLY, CDR2 FYNNEI. V was cut by 7 bases and J by 7 bases, with 23 bases left in between. The CDR3 consists of 15 residues. CDR3 sequence: CASTRGQTGVGEQYF. Here the CDR3 DNA reads TGTGCCAGCACCCGGGGACAGACGGGAGTGGGAGAGCAGTACTTC.

The chain is built from TRBV7-9 and TRBJ2-2, with 7 positions matching TRBD1. The CDR3 loop spans 17 amino acids. Losses at the gene ends were 2 bases for V and 1 base for J; bases not matched to a gene: 7. CDR1 SEHNR and CDR2 FQNEAQ come from the germline V gene (reference sequence). CDR3 bases: TGTGCCAGCAGCTTAAGTCCCGGACAGGAGAACACCGGGGAGCTGTTTTTT. Its protein is CASSLSPGQENTGELFF.

The chain recombines TRBV7-9 with TRBJ2-3; 12 nucleotides agree with TRBD2. Germline CDR1 reads SEHNR; CDR2 reads FQNEAQ (reference sequence). The junction had 7 bases not matched to a gene; V was cut back by 3 bases and J by 3 bases. This CDR3 is built from 17 residues. The CDR3: CASSFGLAGIMTDTQYF. CDR3 in DNA: TGTGCCAGCAGCTTCGGACTAGCGGGGATTATGACAGATACGCAGTATTTT.

The V and J genes are TRBV5-1 and TRBJ2-5, with D possibly TRBD1 on 7 matching bases. Matching the DNA end better, TRBJ2-7 makes the J call doubtful. The CDR3 has 15 amino acids. CDR1 and CDR2 (germline): SGHRS, YFSETQ. The CDR3 DNA reads as TGCGCCAGCAGCGCGCCGACAGGGACTTCCTACGAGCAGTACTTC. This encodes CASSAPTGTSYEQYF.

This sequence joins TRBV5-1 and TRBJ2-1; 7 bases are a match to TRBD2. Germline V gene lookup returns CDR1 SGHRS and CDR2 YFSETQ. The V and J ends lost 5 bases and 5 bases, in that order; junction bases with no gene match: 7. This CDR3 contains 14 residues. The CDR3 protein is CASRRLAENNEQFF. The CDR3 DNA reads TGCGCCAGCAGGAGACTAGCAGAGAACAATGAGCAGTTCTTC.

The chain links TRBV7-3 to TRBJ2-3, with 10 bases matching TRBD2. Germline V gene sequence: CDR1 SGHTA, CDR2 FQGTGA. V was clipped by 5 bases and J by 2 bases; unmatched bases: 4. CDR3 length: 15 amino acids. This chain's CDR3 is CASSVTSGLTDTQYF. The CDR3 DNA reads as TGTGCCAGCAGCGTGACTAGCGGGCTCACAGATACGCAGTATTTT.

This chain links TRBV2 with TRBJ1-2; D is ambiguous. The V end lost 5 bases, the J end lost 0 bases, and 22 bases lay between the germline ends. The CDR3 runs 18 residues. CDR1 SNHLY and CDR2 FYNNEI come from the germline V gene. The CDR3 bases are TGTGCCAGCAGTCCGATCCCACCCAGCATAGGAGCTAACTATGGCTACACCTTC. Translation gives CASSPIPPSIGANYGYTF.

This rearrangement joins TRBV4-2 to TRBJ2-7; 7 positions agree with TRBD2. There are 16 residues in the CDR3. The V and J ends lost 1 base and 2 bases, in that order; junction bases with no gene match: 8. The germline CDR1 and CDR2 sequences are LGHNA and YNFKEQ. CDR3 DNA sequence: TGTGCCAGCAGCCAAGTGGGTGGGAGGGGCACCTACGAGCAGTACTTC. This gives the protein CASSQVGGRGTYEQYF.

The chain links TRBV9 to TRBJ2-7, with 9 bases lining up with TRBD1. J lost 0 bases, V lost 0 bases, and 4 bases had no gene match. Per the germline V gene, CDR1 is SGDLS and CDR2 is YYNGEE. This CDR3 comprises 16 residues. CDR3 sequence (DNA): TGTGCCAGCAGCGTAGCTGGACAGGGGAGCTCCTACGAGCAGTACTTC. Its protein is CASSVAGQGSSYEQYF. The full variable domain, its missing parts supplied by reference TRBV9 and TRBJ2-7, is DSGVTQTPKHLITATGQRVTLRCSPRSGDLSVYWYQQSLDQGLQFLIQYYNGEERAKGNILERFSAQQFPDLHSELNLSSLELGDSALYFCASSVAGQGSSYEQYFGPGTRLTVT.

The gene calls are TRBV4-3 and TRBJ1-5; D may be TRBD1 (5 bases). V lost 0 bases and J lost 0, with 12 bases in between. Per the germline V gene, CDR1 is LGHNA and CDR2 is YSLEER. The CDR3 is 17 residues long. CDR3 loop: CASSQDGGGVSNQPQHF. The CDR3 DNA follows: TGCGCCAGCAGCCAAGATGGTGGGGGGGTTAGCAATCAGCCCCAGCATTTT.

The rearrangement uses TRBV2 and TRBJ2-3, with D possibly TRBD2 on 5 matching bases. V lost 3 bases and J lost 4, with 14 bases in between. CDR3 length equals 15 residues. Germline CDR1 SNHLY, CDR2 FYNNEI. CDR3 protein: CASSEEVSPPDTQYF. Written as DNA, the CDR3 is TGTGCCAGCAGTGAGGAGGTTAGCCCGCCAGATACGCAGTATTTT.

The rearrangement uses TRBV15 and TRBJ1-1; D ambiguous. The V and J ends lost 5 bases and 3 bases respectively, with 7 bases between them. The CDR3 is 12 residues long. Germline CDR1 LNHNV, CDR2 YYDKDF (reference sequence). The CDR3: CATSFRDTEAFF. In nucleotides, the CDR3 is TGTGCCACCAGCTTCCGGGACACTGAAGCTTTCTTT.